Listed below are T cell receptor beta chains from one sample, sequenced in a study of siplizumab effects on memory and regulatory T cells. Generated by immunoSEQ multiplex PCR, the TCRdb table keeps only in-frame clones and is missing some. The repertoire holds approximately 97,000 clones, with 80% to 95% as singletons. The specimen sequenced was CD4+ T cells sorted from blood. Every receptor here comes from a human donor in good health. The CDR3 runs from the conserved cysteine through the conserved F or W. The D gene is left open where the match is weak. A row's size may be missing; if present it is once, few, many or a size class.

D gene: NA; clone size: NA; V gene: TRBV30; J gene: TRBJ1-4; CDR3 length: 13; CDR3 protein: CAWSEGLGEKLFF; CDR3 DNA: TGTGCCTGGAGTGAGGGACTCGGAGAAAAACTGTTTTTT
D gene: NA; clone size: NA; V gene: TRBV6-6; J gene: TRBJ2-4; CDR3 length: 12; CDR3 protein: CATQGGRGIQYF; CDR3 DNA: TGTGCGACTCAGGGGGGGAGAGGGATTCAGTACTTC
D gene: NA; clone size: NA; V gene: TRBV6-5; J gene: TRBJ2-5; CDR3 length: 15; CDR3 protein: CASSYSGANRETQYF; CDR3 DNA: TGTGCCAGCAGTTACTCAGGGGCCAATCGGGAGACCCAGTACTTC
D gene: TRBD1; clone size: NA; V gene: TRBV5-4; J gene: TRBJ2-5; CDR3 length: 15; CDR3 protein: CASSADRGRVETQYF; CDR3 DNA: TGTGCCAGCAGCGCAGACAGGGGTAGGGTAGAGACCCAGTACTTC
D gene: NA; clone size: medium-sized; V gene: TRBV7-9; J gene: TRBJ2-3; CDR3 length: 17; CDR3 protein: CASSLGSAGSRTDTQYF; CDR3 DNA: TGTGCCAGCAGCTTAGGCTCGGCAGGGAGTAGAACAGATACGCAGTATTTT
D gene: NA; clone size: NA; V gene: TRBV11-2; J gene: TRBJ2-3; CDR3 length: 16; CDR3 protein: CASSPTGGLSTDTQYF; CDR3 DNA: TGTGCCAGCAGCCCTACGGGCGGACTGAGCACAGATACGCAGTATTTT
D gene: TRBD1; clone size: NA; V gene: TRBV5-8; J gene: TRBJ1-5; CDR3 length: 16; CDR3 protein: CASSFVQGLFNQPQHF; CDR3 DNA: TGTGCCAGCAGCTTTGTACAGGGGTTATTCAATCAGCCCCAGCATTTT
D gene: NA; clone size: NA; V gene: TRBV18; J gene: TRBJ1-5; CDR3 length: 15; CDR3 protein: CASSPRGIENQPQHF; CDR3 DNA: TGTGCCAGCTCACCCCGGGGCATCGAGAATCAGCCCCAGCATTTT
D gene: NA; clone size: once; V gene: TRBV5-4; J gene: TRBJ2-5; CDR3 length: 17; CDR3 protein: CASSLTHNRDGKRTQYF; CDR3 DNA: TGTGCCAGCAGCTTAACACACAACCGGGACGGCAAGAGAACCCAGTACTTC
D gene: NA; clone size: NA; V gene: TRBV5-1; J gene: TRBJ2-6; CDR3 length: 13; CDR3 protein: CASSASGANVLTF; CDR3 DNA: TGCGCCAGCAGTGCGTCTGGGGCCAACGTCCTGACTTTC
D gene: TRBD1; clone size: NA; V gene: TRBV6-5; J gene: TRBJ1-1; CDR3 length: 13; CDR3 protein: CASRRTGGTEAFF; CDR3 DNA: TGTGCCAGCAGGAGAACAGGGGGCACTGAAGCTTTCTTT
D gene: NA; clone size: once; V gene: TRBV25-1; J gene: TRBJ2-2; CDR3 length: 15; CDR3 protein: CASSEGRVASGELFF; CDR3 DNA: TGTGCCAGCAGTGAAGGCCGGGTCGCTAGCGGGGAGCTGTTTTTT
D gene: NA; clone size: NA; V gene: TRBV28; J gene: TRBJ2-3; CDR3 length: 12; CDR3 protein: CASQELTDTQYF; CDR3 DNA: TGCGCCTCCCAGGAACTCACAGATACGCAGTATTTT
D gene: NA; clone size: NA; V gene: TRBV9; J gene: TRBJ2-1; CDR3 length: 14; CDR3 protein: CASSVTSGVNGQFF; CDR3 DNA: TGTGCCAGCAGCGTTACATCAGGGGTTAATGGGCAGTTCTTC
D gene: TRBD2; clone size: NA; V gene: TRBV5-1; J gene: TRBJ2-5; CDR3 length: 15; CDR3 protein: CASSLSGGNQETQYF; CDR3 DNA: TGCGCCAGCAGCCTAAGCGGGGGGAACCAAGAGACCCAGTACTTC
D gene: NA; clone size: NA; V gene: TRBV7-8; J gene: TRBJ1-1; CDR3 length: 14; CDR3 protein: CASSLAGGSTEAFF; CDR3 DNA: TGTGCCAGCAGCTTAGCAGGGGGGAGCACTGAAGCTTTCTTT
D gene: TRBD1; clone size: NA; V gene: TRBV5-6; J gene: TRBJ2-1; CDR3 length: 16; CDR3 protein: CASSLDRGRDNNEQFF; CDR3 DNA: TGTGCCAGCAGCTTAGACAGGGGGCGGGATAACAATGAGCAGTTCTTC
D gene: NA; clone size: NA; V gene: TRBV7-2; J gene: TRBJ1-2; CDR3 length: 14; CDR3 protein: CASNLAAGDYGYTF; CDR3 DNA: TGTGCCAGCAACTTAGCTGCAGGAGACTATGGCTACACCTTC
D gene: NA; clone size: once; V gene: TRBV28; J gene: TRBJ2-5; CDR3 length: 15; CDR3 protein: CASSSHPGAGETQYF; CDR3 DNA: TGTGCCAGCAGTTCCCACCCGGGGGCGGGAGAGACCCAGTACTTC
D gene: TRBD1; clone size: once; V gene: TRBV5-1; J gene: TRBJ1-4; CDR3 length: 15; CDR3 protein: CASSVSGTGDEKLFF; CDR3 DNA: TGCGCCAGCAGCGTTTCCGGGACAGGGGATGAAAAACTGTTTTTT
D gene: TRBD2; clone size: NA; V gene: TRBV19; J gene: TRBJ2-3; CDR3 length: 14; CDR3 protein: CASRASGSTDTQYF; CDR3 DNA: TGTGCCAGTAGAGCTAGCGGGAGCACAGATACGCAGTATTTT
D gene: NA; clone size: once; V gene: TRBV5-6; J gene: TRBJ2-7; CDR3 length: 16; CDR3 protein: CASSFYVGVGIYEQYF; CDR3 DNA: TGTGCCAGCAGCTTCTACGTCGGGGTCGGAATCTACGAGCAGTACTTC
D gene: NA; clone size: few; V gene: TRBV27; J gene: TRBJ2-2; CDR3 length: 14; CDR3 protein: CASSWVGNTGELFF; CDR3 DNA: TGTGCCAGCAGTTGGGTCGGGAACACCGGGGAGCTGTTTTTT
D gene: NA; clone size: NA; V gene: TRBV7-8; J gene: TRBJ2-7; CDR3 length: 14; CDR3 protein: CASSLAHLPYEQYF; CDR3 DNA: TGTGCCAGCAGCTTAGCGCACTTACCCTACGAGCAGTACTTC
D gene: NA; clone size: few; V gene: TRBV7-9; J gene: TRBJ2-5; CDR3 length: 14; CDR3 protein: CASNVAPREETQYF; CDR3 DNA: TGTGCCAGCAACGTAGCCCCCAGGGAAGAGACCCAGTACTTC
D gene: TRBD2; clone size: NA; V gene: TRBV5-4; J gene: TRBJ2-2; CDR3 length: 17; CDR3 protein: CASSRGGTSGSTGELFF; CDR3 DNA: TGTGCCAGCAGCCGGGGAGGGACTAGCGGGAGTACCGGGGAGCTGTTTTTT
D gene: NA; clone size: NA; V gene: TRBV28; J gene: TRBJ2-6; CDR3 length: 14; CDR3 protein: CATFPRGRANVLTF; CDR3 DNA: TGTGCCACATTCCCCCGGGGTCGGGCCAACGTCCTGACTTTC
D gene: TRBD1; clone size: NA; V gene: TRBV6-5; J gene: TRBJ2-2; CDR3 length: 14; CDR3 protein: CASSPDRDVGELFF; CDR3 DNA: TGTGCCAGCAGCCCGGACAGGGACGTCGGGGAGCTGTTTTTT
D gene: TRBD2; clone size: NA; V gene: TRBV5-1; J gene: TRBJ2-2; CDR3 length: 18; CDR3 protein: CASRSPGGASATAGELFF; CDR3 DNA: TGCGCCAGCAGGTCCCCCGGGGGGGCATCGGCCACCGCCGGGGAGCTGTTTTTT
D gene: NA; clone size: NA; V gene: TRBV6-6; J gene: TRBJ2-5; CDR3 length: 12; CDR3 protein: CASTTGGETQYF; CDR3 DNA: TGTGCCAGCACGACCGGAGGGGAGACCCAGTACTTC
D gene: NA; clone size: NA; V gene: TRBV11-3; J gene: TRBJ2-1; CDR3 length: 17; CDR3 protein: CASSLGTGRGRGNEQFF; CDR3 DNA: TGTGCCAGCAGCTTAGGTACCGGCCGGGGGAGAGGTAATGAGCAGTTCTTC
D gene: TRBD1; clone size: NA; V gene: TRBV19; J gene: TRBJ1-5; CDR3 length: 15; CDR3 protein: CASTRTGDRNQPQHF; CDR3 DNA: TGTGCCAGTACCAGGACAGGGGATCGCAATCAGCCCCAGCATTTT